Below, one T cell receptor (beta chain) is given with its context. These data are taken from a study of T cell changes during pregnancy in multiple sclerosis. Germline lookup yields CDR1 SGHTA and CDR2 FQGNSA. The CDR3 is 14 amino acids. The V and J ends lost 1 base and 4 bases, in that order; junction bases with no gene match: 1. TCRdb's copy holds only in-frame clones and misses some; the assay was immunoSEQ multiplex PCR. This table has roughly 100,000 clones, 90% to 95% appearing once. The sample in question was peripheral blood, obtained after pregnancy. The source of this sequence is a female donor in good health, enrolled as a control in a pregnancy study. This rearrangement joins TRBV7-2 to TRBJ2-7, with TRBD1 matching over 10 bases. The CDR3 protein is CASSLVGQGYEQYF. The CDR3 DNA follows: TGTGCCAGCAGCTTAGTGGGACAGGGGTACGAGCAGTACTTC. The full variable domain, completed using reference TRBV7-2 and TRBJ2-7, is GAGVSQSPSNKVTEKGKDVELRCDPISGHTALYWYRQSLGQGLEFLIYFQGNSAPDKSGLPSDRFSAERTGGSVSTLTIQRTQQEDSAVYLCASSLVGQGYEQYFGPGTRLTVT.